This T cell receptor (beta chain) was identified in a study of T cell changes during pregnancy in multiple sclerosis. This CDR3 contains 20 residues. In germline, CDR1 is MDHEN, CDR2 SYDVKM. The V and J ends lost 3 bases and 6 bases respectively, with 30 bases between them. TCRdb keeps only in-frame clones here, not all; method: immunoSEQ multiplex PCR. The sample has roughly 64,000 clones, roughly 90% seen once; the top ten hold 1.3%. Source: peripheral blood, taken in the second trimester of pregnancy. The receptor was derived from a female donor with multiple sclerosis, enrolled in a pregnancy study. The gene calls are TRBV28 and TRBJ1-5; D unclear. The CDR3, as DNA: TGTGCCAGCAGTTTGCTCAATTTGAGGAAGGTGGATCGGGTCGGTCAGCCCCAGCATTTT. The encoded protein is CASSLLNLRKVDRVGQPQHF.